These T cell receptor beta chains were read from a single sample in a study of cytomegalovirus exposure and HLA in healthy donors. Method: immunoSEQ multiplex PCR; TCRdb's copy keeps in-frame clones and lacks some. The sample includes under 250,000 clones, approximately 87% seen only once; the top ten take less than 7%. The sequencing input was PBMCs. Every receptor here comes from a woman aged 18 to 35 in good health and CMV-seronegative. Each CDR3 is given with its conserved first and last residue. D genes are given only for firm matches. Clone size is stated in some rows and not others, as once, few, many or a class when expanded.

>TRBV6-5|-|TRBJ1-1|-|13
TGTGCCAGCAGCCTAACTGAGGACACTGAAGCTTTCTTT
CASSLTEDTEAFF
>TRBV4-1|-|TRBJ2-7|-|15
TGCGCCAGCAGCCAAGATTGGCCGGGGCCCTACGAGCAGTACTTC
CASSQDWPGPYEQYF
>TRBV10-2|many|TRBJ1-1|-|15
TGCGCCAGCAGTGTTTGGTCAACTACTGCCACTGAAGCTTTCTTT
CASSVWSTTATEAFF
>TRBV11-2|-|TRBJ2-7|TRBD1|14
TGTGCCAGCAGCGCCCGGGGACAGGGTATCGAGCAGTACTTC
CASSARGQGIEQYF
>TRBV2|-|TRBJ2-1|-|15
TGTGCCAGCAGCATTAGGGGGATCCTCAACAATGAGCAGTTCTTC
CASSIRGILNNEQFF
>TRBV23-1|once|TRBJ2-6|TRBD1|17
TGCGCCAGCAGTCAATCAGAGGGGGCGGATGGGGCCAACGTCCTGACTTTC
CASSQSEGADGANVLTF
>TRBV5-1|once|TRBJ2-7|TRBD2|15
TGCGCCAGCAGCTTGGATCCGGGGGGGCAATACGAGCAGTACTTC
CASSLDPGGQYEQYF
>TRBV7-3|-|TRBJ1-1|-|14
TGTGCCAGCAGTCCGGGGAGAATGAACACTGAAGCTTTCTTT
CASSPGRMNTEAFF
>TRBV6-1|-|TRBJ1-2|TRBD1|14
TGTGCCAGCAGCGGGACAGGGAAATTTTATGGCTACACCTTC
CASSGTGKFYGYTF
>TRBV10-3|-|TRBJ1-6|-|14
TGTGCCATCAGTGAGTCGGACTATAATTCACCCCTCCACTTT
CAISESDYNSPLHF
>TRBV5-4|-|TRBJ2-7|-|14
TGTGCCAGCAGCTTCGCCCCGTCAGCGGGTGAGCAGTACTTC
CASSFAPSAGEQYF
>TRBV5-1|few|TRBJ2-7|-|12
TGCGCCAGCAGGGGGCCTTCCTACGAGCAGTACTTC
CASRGPSYEQYF
>TRBV27|-|TRBJ2-1|TRBD2|15
TGTGCCAGCAGTTGGAGCGGGAGGCACGGAAATGAGCAGTTCTTC
CASSWSGRHGNEQFF
>TRBV6-1|-|TRBJ2-3|TRBD2|16
TGTGCCAGCAGTGGATCGATAGCGGGAGGGACAGATACGCAGTATTTT
CASSGSIAGGTDTQYF
>TRBV11-2|-|TRBJ1-4|-|14
TGTGCCAGCAGCCCCGGGGCATTAAATGAAAAACTGTTTTTT
CASSPGALNEKLFF
>TRBV5-6|-|TRBJ2-6|-|15
TGTGCCAGCAGCTTACGACGCTCTGGGGCCAACGTCCTGACTTTC
CASSLRRSGANVLTF
>TRBV4-1|-|TRBJ2-7|-|13
TGCGCCAGCAGCCAAGTCGGGGGTAACGAGCAGTACTTC
CASSQVGGNEQYF
>TRBV30|-|TRBJ2-7|TRBD1|14
TGTGCCTGGAGTGTGAAGGGGGCCTTGGACGAGCAGTACTTC
CAWSVKGALDEQYF
>TRBV6-1|-|TRBJ1-4|-|16
TGTGCCAGCAGTGAAGACCCACCGAGTACTAATGAAAAACTGTTTTTT
CASSEDPPSTNEKLFF
>TRBV2|few|TRBJ1-1|-|13
TGTGCCAGCAGTGCAGGGACGGCCACTGAAGCTTTCTTT
CASSAGTATEAFF
>TRBV10-3|-|TRBJ1-1|TRBD1|12
TGTGCCATGGGGACAGGGCGGACTGAAGCTTTCTTT
CAMGTGRTEAFF
>TRBV2|-|TRBJ1-2|TRBD1|12
TGTGCCAGTGAAGACAGGGTTTATGGCTACACCTTC
CASEDRVYGYTF
>TRBV5-4|-|TRBJ2-1|TRBD2|15
TGTGCCAGCAGCTTGGATCCAGCGGGAAATTTGGAGCAGTTCTTC
CASSLDPAGNLEQFF
>TRBV6-4|many|TRBJ2-1|-|13
TGTGCCAGCAGTGAGGACACCTACAATGAGCAGTTCTTC
CASSEDTYNEQFF
>TRBV5-1|-|TRBJ2-7|TRBD2|15
TGCGCCAGCAGCTTGACTAGCGGGATTACCTACGAGCAGTACTTC
CASSLTSGITYEQYF
>TRBV2|-|TRBJ1-2|-|11
TGTGCCAGCAGAGATGACGATGGCTACACCTTC
CASRDDDGYTF
>TRBV14|many|TRBJ2-7|-|14
TGTGCCAGCAGCCAGTGGACGGGTAGCGGAGAGCAGTACTTC
CASSQWTGSGEQYF
>TRBV7-3|few|TRBJ1-2|TRBD1|15
TGTGCCAGCAGCTTAATCCCAGGGGGAAATTATGGCTACACCTTC
CASSLIPGGNYGYTF
>TRBV9|-|TRBJ2-7|-|15
TGTGCCAGCAGCGCCCGGGACTCCAGCTCCTACGAGCAGTACTTC
CASSARDSSSYEQYF
>TRBV2|-|TRBJ2-7|-|13
TGTGCCAGCAGTGACGACAACTCCTACGAGCAGTACTTC
CASSDDNSYEQYF
>TRBV4-1|-|TRBJ2-2|-|19
TGCGCCAGCAGCCCACCCGGAGGGACAGATACATCCCCCGCCGGGGAGCTGTTTTTT
CASSPPGGTDTSPAGELFF
>TRBV7-6|-|TRBJ1-4|TRBD1|15
TGTGCCAGCAGCGGGCTACAGGGGAGGAATGAAAAACTGTTTTTT
CASSGLQGRNEKLFF
>TRBV19|-|TRBJ1-1|-|15
TGTGCCAGTAGTATGATGGGGGCCATGGGCACTGAAGCTTTCTTT
CASSMMGAMGTEAFF
>TRBV30|few|TRBJ1-2|-|12
TGTGCCTGGAGTGGGCAGGGTCGAGGCTACACCTTC
CAWSGQGRGYTF
>TRBV12-5|-|TRBJ1-5|-|16
TGTGCTAGTGGTTCAGGACTGACTAATAGCAATCAGCCCCAGCATTTT
CASGSGLTNSNQPQHF
>TRBV27|-|TRBJ2-7|-|12
TGTGCCAGCAGTGGACTAAATTACGAGCAGTACTTC
CASSGLNYEQYF
>TRBV6-6|-|TRBJ2-1|-|15
TGTGCCAGCAGTTACCGGGGACCACCCTACAATGAGCAGTTCTTC
CASSYRGPPYNEQFF
>TRBV6-5|-|TRBJ2-4|-|13
TGTGCCAGCAGTCAAGGGAAAGGAAACATTCAGTACTTC
CASSQGKGNIQYF
>TRBV6-4|-|TRBJ2-2|TRBD2|16
TGTGCCAGCAGTCCGGCGGGGGGGCCGAACACCGGGGAGCTGTTTTTT
CASSPAGGPNTGELFF